This T cell receptor (beta chain) was identified during a study of T-cell memory formation after mild COVID-19. Whole-study results and caveats: The pre-infection memory compartment contained some responding clones, suggesting cross-reactive memory joined. Clones that shrank (day 15 to 85) were balanced CD4/CD8, whereas later expanders leaned CD4+.

TCRdb independently ran MiXCR on the 5' RACE reads; one entry per CDR3 protein. The data show about 430,000 distinct CDR3 sequences, with 20% to 25% seen just once and roughly 8.9% held by the top ten. After removal of 10 bases from V and 2 bases from J, the junction contained 6 bases not matched to a gene. CDR3 length: 13 residues. Note on this clonotype: No antigen is known for it.

Sequencing was performed on PBMCs or a T cell subset sorted from them (not recorded which). The chain links TRBV12-3 or TRBV12-4 to TRBJ1-2; 8 bases map to TRBD1. This receptor was obtained from an adult woman who had mild COVID-19 (a few samples of this study predate the infection). Cell type and time point are not known. The CDR3: CATSGGANYGYTF. CDR3 nucleotides: TGTGCCACCTCAGGGGGCGCCAACTATGGCTACACCTTC.